This T cell receptor beta chain came from a study of blood T cell repertoires in COVID-19. At the level of the study: COVID-19 samples, acute and convalescent, were from the United States, Italy and Spain.

Participant-reported clinical history was the basis for cohort assignment. Each recovered donor of Cohort 3 presented with two negative PCRs, clearance, or symptom resolution. The V and J ends lost 5 bases and 1 base respectively, with 12 bases between them. CDR3 length equals 16 residues. The germline gives CDR1 LNHDA, CDR2 SQIVND (reference sequence). Original processing methods: For nucleated cells, counts were estimated from reference gene primer amplification. Profiling relied on immunoSEQ multiplex PCR, and the TCRdb table lists in-frame clones only, not all of them. That table furnishes V, J and clone size, whereas the DNA furnished D and trimming. Of hundreds of thousands of clones listed, nearly 90% are singletons.

The gene calls are TRBV19 and TRBJ2-6; D is possibly TRBD1 (6 bases). The sequenced sample was PBMCs or T cells enriched from blood (not recorded which). The sequence was obtained from a woman aged 25 to 39 who had recovered from COVID-19. The CDR3 here is CASSARQGSGANVLTF. The CDR3 DNA reads TGTGCCAGTAGTGCCCGCCAGGGGTCTGGGGCCAACGTCCTGACTTTC.